This passage covers 27 T cell receptor beta chains from one sample sequenced in a study of blood T cell repertoires in COVID-19. The repertoire was sequenced with immunoSEQ multiplex PCR; TCRdb's copy has only in-frame clones and lacks some. The repertoire holds around 300,000 clones, with over 70% as singletons. Input material: peripheral blood. All receptors derive from a young man with active or convalescent COVID-19.

This clone was found once. This rearrangement joins TRBV11-3 to TRBJ2-5; weak D call: TRBD1 (6 bases). Deletions cut 3 bases from V and 5 bases from J, with 16 bases between. This CDR3 has 15 amino acids. Per the germline V gene, CDR1 is SGHNT and CDR2 is YENEEA. CDR3 nucleotide sequence: TGTGCCAGCAGCTTGACTTGGGGGCCTAGCGAGACCCAGTACTTC. It is translated as CASSLTWGPSETQYF.

This rearrangement joins TRBV6-5 to TRBJ2-7; 8 nucleotides align to TRBD1. CDR1 and CDR2 (germline): MNHEY, SVGAGI. V lost 7 bases to trimming and J lost 0 bases; unmatched junction nucleotides: 5. The CDR3 loop spans 14 amino acids. The CDR3 coding sequence is TGTGCCAGCAAGAGGGACAGGAGCTCCTACGAGCAGTACTTC. Its translation is CASKRDRSSYEQYF.

The V gene is TRBV28, the J gene TRBJ2-3, with D tentatively TRBD2 (5 bases). Germline V CDR1 and CDR2: MDHEN, SYDVKM. Deletions cut 8 bases from V and 5 bases from J, with 5 bases between. This CDR3 is built from 10 residues. For the CDR3, the DNA is TGTGCCAGCGGAGGAGATACGCAGTATTTT. It specifies CASGGDTQYF.

The gene calls are TRBV7-8 and TRBJ2-1; 10 bases align to TRBD2. Germline V gene data show CDR1 as SGHVS and CDR2 as FQNEAQ. With 5 bases clipped from V and 4 bases from J, the junction kept 5 bases outside the gene matches. The length of the CDR3 is 15 residues. The CDR3 nucleotides read TGTGCCAGCAGCGAAATAGCGGGAGGTTACAATGAGCAGTTCTTC. Protein: CASSEIAGGYNEQFF.

The chain carries TRBV4-3 and TRBJ2-1; D possibly corresponds to TRBD1 (5 bases). Germline CDR1 reads LGHNA; CDR2 reads YSLEER. The CDR3 length is 14 residues. The V end was cut by 2 bases, the J end by 10 bases, with 15 bases between. The CDR3 reads CASSQYRGPREQFF. DNA for the CDR3: TGCGCCAGCAGCCAATATAGGGGCCCACGCGAGCAGTTCTTC.

The rearrangement joins TRBV7-3 to TRBJ2-3; no firm D call. The CDR3 extends over 13 amino acids. Germline V gives CDR1 SGHTA, CDR2 FQGTGA. Trimming stripped 0 bases from V and 4 bases from J, with 5 bases between. The CDR3 coding sequence is TGTGCCAGCAGCTTAACTGGGCCAGATACGCAGTATTTT. Amino acids: CASSLTGPDTQYF.

J is TRBJ2-7 and V is TRBV4-3, with no clear D. The V end was cut by 1 base, the J end by 4 bases, with 14 bases between. This CDR3 comprises 15 residues. Germline lookup yields CDR1 LGHNA and CDR2 YSLEER. The DNA of the CDR3 is TGCGCCAGCAGCCAAGGGGCTACAAGGATATACGAGCAGTACTTC. This codes for CASSQGATRIYEQYF.

CDR3 region: CASSLAASSNEKLFF. The DNA for the CDR3 is TGTGCCAGCAGCTTGGCCGCCAGTTCCAATGAAAAACTGTTTTTT. V usage is TRBV5-5 and J usage is TRBJ1-4; D is unclear. CDR3 length: 15 residues. Trimming pared 0 bases from V and 5 bases from J, leaving 11 bases between. Germline V gene data show CDR1 as SGHKS and CDR2 as YYEKEE (reference sequence).

The chain carries TRBV4-3 and TRBJ2-4; 7 positions match TRBD1. The germline V gene encodes CDR1 LGHNA and CDR2 YSLEER. The CDR3 extends over 14 amino acids. Trimming cost V 2 bases and J 8 bases; bases outside gene matches: 6. In DNA, the CDR3 is TGCGCCAGCAGCCAACGACAGGGCCGGGACATTCAGTACTTC. Its translation: CASSQRQGRDIQYF.

The V gene is TRBV4-1, the J gene TRBJ2-7; 7 nucleotides match TRBD2. Germline lookup yields CDR1 MGHRA and CDR2 YSYEKL. CDR3 length: 14 residues. V shed 1 base, J shed 3 bases, and the junction held 3 bases outside the gene matches. The CDR3 bases are TGCGCCAGCAGCCAAGGGGACTATAACTACGAGCAGTACTTC. Encoded protein: CASSQGDYNYEQYF.

V usage is TRBV6-5 and J usage is TRBJ1-1; 9 nucleotides match TRBD1. Per germline, CDR1 MNHEY and CDR2 SVGAGI. CDR3 size: 15 residues. V gave up 5 bases and J gave up 10 bases; unmatched junction bases: 14. CDR3 loop: CASSPRGGTGGAAFF. The CDR3 DNA follows: TGTGCCAGCAGTCCCCGGGGGGGCACAGGGGGCGCAGCTTTCTTT.

A few counts support this clone. V usage is TRBV6-5 and J usage is TRBJ1-3, with D unresolved. The V end lost 4 bases, the J end lost 2 bases, and 6 bases lay between the germline ends. The CDR3 is 13 residues long. Germline CDR1 reads MNHEY; CDR2 reads SVGAGI. The CDR3 sequence: CASSFSAGNTIYF. In nucleotides, the CDR3 is TGTGCCAGCAGTTTCTCCGCTGGAAACACCATATATTTT.

This clone was seen just once. The CDR3: CASSKVRSHQFF. Written as DNA, the CDR3 is TGTGCCAGCAGCAAAGTTCGGAGCCACCAGTTCTTC. The chain couples TRBV21-1 to TRBJ2-1; TRBD2 reflects the table's D call only, with no check against the DNA. TRBV21-1 is annotated as a pseudogene. CDR3 length: 12 amino acids.

The chain has TRBV4-3 and TRBJ2-7; weak D call: TRBD2 (6 bases). The CDR3 runs to 13 residues. Germline assignment: CDR1 LGHNA and CDR2 YSLEER. Trimming took 0 bases from V and 4 from J, leaving 7 bases between them. CDR3 coding DNA: TGCGCCAGCAGCCAAGATCGGGGGTACGAGCAGTACTTC. Translating gives CASSQDRGYEQYF.

The chain couples TRBV10-3 to TRBJ1-1; D gene uncertain. Germline V gene lookup returns CDR1 ENHRY and CDR2 SYGVKD. Trimming removed 0 bases at V and 5 bases at J, with 25 bases between. The CDR3 is made up of 19 amino acids. The CDR3 region is CAISESSPGVAFSATEAFF. Written as DNA, the CDR3 is TGTGCCATCAGTGAGTCCTCTCCCGGGGTGGCCTTCAGTGCGACTGAAGCTTTCTTT.

This clone occurred a few times. The CDR3 DNA is TGCGCCAGCACTCGGGGGGGGCCAGGCGGGGAGCTGTTTTTT. Residues: CASTRGGPGGELFF. The rearrangement joins TRBV23-1 to TRBJ2-2; 8 nucleotides match TRBD2. TRBV23-1 is known as an ORF, though its function is uncertain. V was clipped by 7 bases and J by 7 bases; unmatched bases: 8. The CDR3 consists of 14 residues.

This clone was seen just once. This chain joins TRBV7-3 and TRBJ2-7, with TRBD1 matching 12 bases. The CDR3 covers 15 residues. The junction had 8 bases not matched to a gene; V was cut back by 5 bases and J by 6 bases. CDR1 is SGHTA, CDR2 FQGTGA, per germline. The CDR3 region is CASSPGTGGPLEQYF. CDR3 nucleotide sequence: TGTGCCAGCAGCCCGGGGACAGGGGGCCCACTCGAGCAGTACTTC.

The chain carries TRBV27 and TRBJ2-2; TRBD1 might be the D (6 bases). V was trimmed by 3 bases and J by 5 bases, leaving 16 bases between them. This CDR3 region has 16 residues. Looked up from germline, CDR1 is MNHEY and CDR2 is SMNVEV (reference sequence). This CDR3 is CASSLSYREGTGELFF. For the CDR3, the DNA is TGTGCCAGCAGTTTGAGCTACAGGGAAGGAACCGGGGAGCTGTTTTTT.

This clone was observed a single time. The rearrangement links TRBV28 to TRBJ2-1; 7 bases align to TRBD2. The CDR3 is 13 amino acids. Unmatched junction bases numbered 4, after V lost 2 bases and J lost 9 bases. Germline CDR1 MDHEN, CDR2 SYDVKM. This chain's CDR3 is CASSLGGDGEQFF. As DNA, the CDR3 is TGTGCCAGCAGTTTAGGGGGGGATGGTGAGCAGTTCTTC.

J is TRBJ2-7 and V is TRBV6-5; 7 bases line up with TRBD2. Per germline, CDR1 MNHEY and CDR2 SVGAGI. V was pared by 2 bases and J by 0 bases, with 4 bases of the junction left unmatched. The CDR3 loop spans 15 amino acids. The CDR3 sequence: CASSYGAGSSYEQYF. CDR3 DNA: TGTGCCAGCAGTTACGGAGCGGGGAGCTCCTACGAGCAGTACTTC.

This rearrangement joins TRBV5-1 to TRBJ2-3; TRBD1 matches 9 bases. Germline V gives CDR1 SGHRS, CDR2 YFSETQ. With 2 bases clipped from V and 6 bases from J, the junction kept 4 bases outside the gene matches. The CDR3 has 14 amino acids. CDR3 sequence (DNA): TGCGCCAGCAGCTTCGGGACAGGGAGTGATACGCAGTATTTT. Translating gives CASSFGTGSDTQYF.

This clone was observed once. The rearrangement uses TRBV24-1 and TRBJ2-1; D is uncertain. Germline assignment: CDR1 KGHDR and CDR2 SFDVKD. CDR3 length equals 16 residues. V lost 4 bases, J lost 0 bases, and 12 bases lay in between. The CDR3 spells CATSDSARSSYNEQFF. In DNA, the CDR3 is TGTGCCACCAGTGACTCCGCTCGGAGCTCCTACAATGAGCAGTTCTTC.

The chain joins TRBV12-3 or TRBV12-4 to TRBJ2-2, with 7 bases that match TRBD2. V lost 8 bases, J lost 5 bases, and 5 bases stayed unmatched. This CDR3 has 13 amino acids. The CDR3, as DNA: TGTGCCAGCCGGGAGGCGGAAACCGGGGAGCTGTTTTTT. This codes for CASREAETGELFF.

The chain has TRBV2 and TRBJ1-3; D is uncertain. This CDR3 region has 12 residues. The V and J ends lost 10 bases and 0 bases respectively, with 7 bases between them. Per germline, CDR1 SNHLY and CDR2 FYNNEI. This chain's CDR3 is CATPSSGNTIYF. The CDR3 region has the DNA TGTGCCACCCCGTCCTCTGGAAACACCATATATTTT.

The chain couples TRBV10-2 to TRBJ2-1; 13 bases match TRBD2. This CDR3 has 15 residues. Germline CDR1 is WSHSY and CDR2 is SAAADI. With 4 bases clipped from V and 10 bases from J, the junction kept 7 bases outside the gene matches. CDR3: CASSGGLAGSFEQFF. The CDR3 nucleotides read TGCGCCAGCAGTGGGGGACTAGCGGGGTCCTTCGAGCAGTTCTTC.

J is TRBJ2-7 and V is TRBV23-1; 10 bases map to TRBD1. TRBV23-1 is classed as an ORF, of uncertain function. V shed 2 bases and J 5 bases; nucleotides not matched to a gene: 6. CDR3 length: 15 amino acids. The CDR3 DNA reads as TGCGCCAGCAGTCAACTGACAGGGGGCATCGACGAGCAGTACTTC. Encoded protein: CASSQLTGGIDEQYF.

The V call is TRBV5-1, the J call TRBJ2-3; 10 bases agree with TRBD1. This CDR3 is built from 14 residues. With 4 bases clipped from V and 6 bases from J, the junction kept 5 bases outside the gene matches. Looked up from germline, CDR1 is SGHRS and CDR2 is YFSETQ. CDR3 sequence reads: CASSPGTGEDTQYF. Here the CDR3 DNA reads TGCGCCAGCAGCCCGGGGACAGGGGAGGATACGCAGTATTTT.